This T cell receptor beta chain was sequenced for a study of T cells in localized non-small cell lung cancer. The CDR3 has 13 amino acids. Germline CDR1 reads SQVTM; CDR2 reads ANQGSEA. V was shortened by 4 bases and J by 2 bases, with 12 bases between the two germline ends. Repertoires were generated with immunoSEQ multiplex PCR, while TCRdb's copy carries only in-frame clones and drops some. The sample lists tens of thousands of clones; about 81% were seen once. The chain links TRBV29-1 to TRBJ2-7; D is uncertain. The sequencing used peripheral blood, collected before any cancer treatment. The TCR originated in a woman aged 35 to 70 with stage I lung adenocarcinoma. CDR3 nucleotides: TGCAGCGTTGGCCCGCTGAGGCCCTACGAGCAGTACTTC. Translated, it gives CSVGPLRPYEQYF.